This T cell receptor (beta chain) is from a study of blood T cell repertoires in COVID-19. Libraries were prepared by immunoSEQ multiplex PCR; TCRdb keeps only in-frame clonotypes and omits some of them. The table shows 150,000 to 160,000 clones, with approximately 83% occurring only once. This sequence was found in an older woman with acute or convalescent COVID-19. The source material was peripheral blood.

CDR3 DNA: TGCAGCGTTGAGCCGGACAGCTCTGGAAACACCATATATTTT. It encodes CSVEPDSSGNTIYF. The gene calls are TRBV29-1 and TRBJ1-3, with D perhaps matching TRBD1 (6 bases). Germline V gene lookup returns CDR1 SQVTM and CDR2 ANQGSEA. The ends were cut back, 3 bases at V and 0 bases at J, with 9 bases in the middle. The CDR3 consists of 14 residues.